This is a list of T cell receptor beta chains from one sample in a study of technical replicates of blood from a few donors. Measured with immunoSEQ multiplex PCR; TCRdb has only the in-frame clones, and not every one. The data hold about 73,000 clones, with 93% observed a single time. The sequenced sample consisted of T cells isolated from PBMCs. The receptors stem from a human donor in good health. CDR3s include the opening cysteine and the closing phenylalanine or tryptophan. The D gene is left open where the match is weak. Some rows mark clone size as missing; the rest say once, few, many or name a class of expanded clone.

cdr3_aa cdr3_nt d_call clone_size j_call v_call
CASSEAGNTEAFF TGTGCCAGCAGTGAGGCAGGGAACACTGAAGCTTTCTTT NA NA TRBJ1-1 TRBV2
CASSFWRDPAETQYF TGTGCCAGCAGCTTTTGGCGGGACCCAGCGGAGACCCAGTACTTC NA few TRBJ2-5 TRBV5-4
CASSLDRSHQPQHF TGTGCCAGCAGCCTGGACAGGAGCCATCAGCCCCAGCATTTT TRBD1 NA TRBJ1-5 TRBV9
CASSLGGLNANYGYTF TGTGCCAGCAGCTTGGGGGGACTAAACGCTAACTATGGCTACACCTTC NA NA TRBJ1-2 TRBV5-4
CASSLALRAHEQYF TGTGCCAGCAGCTTGGCGCTCAGGGCTCACGAGCAGTACTTC NA NA TRBJ2-7 TRBV5-6
CASSQGLNTEAFF TGTGCCAGCAGCCAGGGCCTGAACACTGAAGCTTTCTTT NA NA TRBJ1-1 TRBV28
CASSLAGFGTDTQYF TGCGCCAGCAGCTTGGCCGGTTTCGGCACAGATACGCAGTATTTT NA NA TRBJ2-3 TRBV5-1
CASSLGTYYTEAFF TGTGCCAGCAGCCTCGGGACATACTACACTGAAGCTTTCTTT NA few TRBJ1-1 TRBV11-1
CATPKSTGDEFEQYF TGTGCCACGCCGAAATCGACAGGGGATGAATTCGAGCAGTACTTC TRBD1 NA TRBJ2-7 TRBV10-3
CASSPPYYEQYF TGTGCCAGCAGTCCCCCTTACTACGAGCAGTACTTC NA NA TRBJ2-7 TRBV28
CASSRQQGGYGYTF TGTGCCAGCAGCCGCCAACAGGGCGGCTATGGCTACACCTTC NA NA TRBJ1-2 TRBV11-3
CASSPSPTANYGYTF TGTGCCAGCTCACCCTCACCGACAGCTAACTATGGCTACACCTTC NA NA TRBJ1-2 TRBV18
CASSLAILGDSQPQHF TGTGCCAGCAGCTTGGCCATTTTAGGGGATTCCCAGCCCCAGCATTTT NA NA TRBJ1-5 TRBV5-6
CASSGLAGSTEQYF TGTGCCAGCAGCGGACTAGCGGGATCTACCGAGCAGTACTTC TRBD2 NA TRBJ2-7 TRBV11-2
CASSVGTGDQPQHF TGTGCCAGCAGCGTGGGGACAGGGGACCAGCCCCAGCATTTT TRBD1 few TRBJ1-5 TRBV9
CASSLESVANYGYTF TGTGCCAGCAGCTTAGAATCGGTGGCTAACTATGGCTACACCTTC NA NA TRBJ1-2 TRBV7-9
CASSHGGFQETQYF TGTGCCAGCAGTCACGGGGGATTCCAAGAGACCCAGTACTTC NA NA TRBJ2-5 TRBV28
CASSMGGSYSYEQYF TGTGCCAGTAGTATGGGCGGGAGCTATAGCTACGAGCAGTACTTC TRBD2 NA TRBJ2-7 TRBV19
CASSPAEAGGDEQYF TGTGCCAGCAGCCCAGCAGAGGCTGGTGGCGACGAGCAGTACTTC NA NA TRBJ2-7 TRBV7-9
CASSDSTGMPYYGYTF TGTGCCAGCAGTGACTCGACAGGGATGCCCTACTATGGCTACACCTTC TRBD1 NA TRBJ1-2 TRBV7-9
CASSLPGTKSYEQYF TGTGCCAGCAGCCTACCCGGGACAAAGTCCTACGAGCAGTACTTC NA NA TRBJ2-7 TRBV2
CASSPHQVFGYTF TGTGCCAGCAGCCCCCACCAGGTTTTTGGCTACACCTTC NA NA TRBJ1-2 TRBV6-5
CASSQARRGADTQYF TGTGCCAGCAGCCAAGCACGACGGGGGGCAGATACGCAGTATTTT TRBD2 NA TRBJ2-3 TRBV4-2
CASSLAYKDRQETQYF TGTGCCAGCAGCTTGGCCTATAAGGACAGGCAAGAGACCCAGTACTTC TRBD1 NA TRBJ2-5 TRBV5-4
CASSTQRELRVEQYF TGTGCCAGCAGCACCCAGCGGGAGCTTCGGGTCGAGCAGTACTTC TRBD2 NA TRBJ2-7 TRBV7-8
CASSLNEARDTEAFF TGCGCCAGCAGCTTGAATGAGGCGAGGGACACTGAAGCTTTCTTT NA NA TRBJ1-1 TRBV5-1
CASSPGQGLDGYTF TGCGCCAGCAGCCCCGGACAAGGGTTGGATGGCTACACCTTC NA NA TRBJ1-2 TRBV5-1
CASSDRGSGNTIYF TGCGCCAGCAGCGACAGGGGCTCTGGAAACACCATATATTTT TRBD1 NA TRBJ1-3 TRBV4-1
CASTPGTKTQQFF TGTGCCAGCACCCCCGGGACTAAGACCCAGCAGTTCTTC TRBD2 NA TRBJ2-1 TRBV28
CASSGSDRSTDTQYF TGTGCCAGCTCGGGGTCAGACAGGTCCACAGATACGCAGTATTTT NA NA TRBJ2-3 TRBV18
CASSLGTGYVPEQFF TGCGCCAGCAGCTTGGGGACAGGGTATGTTCCTGAGCAGTTCTTC TRBD1 NA TRBJ2-1 TRBV5-1
CASSQPFQRDEQFF TGCGCCAGCAGCCAACCTTTCCAGCGGGATGAGCAGTTCTTC NA NA TRBJ2-1 TRBV4-1
CASRQGLGQYF TGTGCCAGTAGACAGGGTCTTGGGCAGTACTTC TRBD1 NA TRBJ2-7 TRBV6-5
CASSYYGGEAREQYF TGTGCCAGCAGTTATTATGGGGGGGAGGCGCGCGAGCAGTACTTC TRBD2 NA TRBJ2-7 TRBV6-5
CAISDPGGGDTQYF TGTGCCATCAGTGACCCGGGCGGGGGCGATACGCAGTATTTT NA NA TRBJ2-3 TRBV10-3
CASSSPGLNTEAFF TGTGCCAGCAGTAGCCCAGGTCTGAACACTGAAGCTTTCTTT NA NA TRBJ1-1 TRBV6-6
CASSFPGGATDTQYF TGCGCCAGCAGCTTTCCAGGGGGCGCAACAGATACGCAGTATTTT TRBD1 NA TRBJ2-3 TRBV5-1
CASSLGTGGYGYTF TGTGCCAGCAGCTTAGGGACAGGGGGCTATGGCTACACCTTC TRBD1 NA TRBJ1-2 TRBV7-8
CASSVDRGTDTQYF TGTGCCAGCAGCGTGGACCGGGGGACAGATACGCAGTATTTT NA NA TRBJ2-3 TRBV9